The next 2 T cell receptor beta chains were all read from a single sample in a study of T-cell memory formation after mild COVID-19. Using its own MiXCR run on the 5' RACE reads, TCRdb lists one record per CDR3 protein. The repertoire holds some 40,000 distinct CDR3 sequences, with 6% to 6.5% as singletons. Sequenced: PBMCs or a T cell subset sorted from them (not recorded which). Source of these receptors: an adult who had mild COVID-19 (a few samples of this study predate the infection). Cell type and time point are not known.

The genes are TRBV6-2 or TRBV6-3 and TRBJ2-1; 8 nucleotides align to TRBD2. V shed 4 bases and J 7 bases; nucleotides not matched to a gene: 6. The CDR3 totals 14 residues. Germline loops: CDR1 MNHEY, CDR2 SVGEGT. In nucleotides, the CDR3 is TGTGCCAGCAGTTTCCAACTAGCGGCGAATGAGCAGTTCTTC. It translates to CASSFQLAANEQFF.

The table lists this clonotype with many counts. The chain is built from TRBV5-5 and TRBJ2-1; 10 bases fit TRBD1. The CDR3 spans 15 residues. CDR1 is SGHKS and CDR2 is YYEKEE in the germline V gene (reference sequence). V was pared by 0 bases and J by 4 bases, with 1 base of the junction left unmatched. CDR3 amino acids: CASSLEGQGYNEQFF. In DNA, the CDR3 is TGTGCCAGCAGCTTGGAGGGACAGGGGTACAATGAGCAGTTCTTC. The full variable domain, its missing parts supplied by reference TRBV5-5 and TRBJ2-1, is DAGVTQSPTHLIKTRGQQVTLRCSPISGHKSVSWYQQVLGQGPQFIFQYYEKEERGRGNFPDRFSARQFPNYSSELNVNALLLGDSALYLCASSLEGQGYNEQFFGPGTRLTVL.